This passage covers 14 T cell receptor beta chains from one sample sequenced in a study of CD8 T cells in ankylosing spondylitis. Study-wide points: A TCR beta motif made of eight highly homologous variants seemed typical of ankylosing spondylitis blood.

TCRdb re-derived calls from the 5' RACE reads in MiXCR, one entry per CDR3 protein. The top ten clones hold about 1% of a sample with roughly 470,000 distinct CDR3 sequences, more than 25% of them seen once. Their recognized antigens are unknown. The material sequenced was blood, either unsorted or a sorted T cell fraction (not recorded which). These receptors were taken from a male donor with ankylosing spondylitis.

This clonotype was counted ten times or more. V and J are TRBV27 and TRBJ2-1; 7 nucleotides match TRBD2. V dropped 1 base and J dropped 10; count of bases not matched to a gene: 4. Looked up from germline, CDR1 is MNHEY and CDR2 is SMNVEV (reference sequence). The CDR3 contains 13 residues. The CDR3, as DNA: TGTGCCAGCAGTTTATATTGGGAGGGGGAGCAGTTCTTC. This gives the protein CASSLYWEGEQFF.

The rearrangement links TRBV15 to TRBJ2-7, with D hard to call. The germline CDR1 and CDR2 sequences are LNHNV and YYDKDF (reference sequence). Trimming took off 4 bases at V and 3 bases at J, with 13 bases between the two ends. The CDR3 spans 14 residues. CDR3 loop: CATSMGGTVYEQYV. CDR3 bases: TGTGCCACCAGCATGGGCGGAACAGTCTACGAGCAGTACGTC.

This clonotype was found a few times. The J gene is TRBJ2-1, the V gene TRBV5-1, with 10 positions matching TRBD1. Trimming removed 4 bases from V and 2 bases from J; junction bases left unmatched: 3. This CDR3 region has 15 residues. From germline, CDR1 is SGHRS and CDR2 YFSETQ. CDR3 sequence reads: CASSRTGGTYNEQFF. DNA of the CDR3: TGCGCCAGCAGCCGGACAGGGGGTACCTACAATGAGCAGTTCTTC.

The rearrangement links TRBV4-2 to TRBJ1-4; 7 nucleotides match TRBD1. Germline assignment: CDR1 LGHNA and CDR2 YNFKEQ. The V segment lost 2 bases and the J segment 5 bases; nucleotides outside the gene matches: 8. The CDR3 totals 16 residues. The CDR3 sequence is CASSQLRQGQNEKLFF. In DNA form, the CDR3 reads TGTGCCAGCAGCCAACTAAGACAGGGACAAAATGAAAAACTGTTTTTT.

J is TRBJ2-1 and V is TRBV20-1; 14 nucleotides align to TRBD2. Trimming removed 1 base from V and 4 bases from J; junction bases left unmatched: 3. The CDR3 length is 16 residues. Germline-derived CDR1 and CDR2 are DFQATT and SNEGSKA (reference sequence). The CDR3: CSARVGTSGGYNEQFF. CDR3 nucleotide sequence: TGCAGTGCTAGAGTCGGGACTAGCGGGGGATACAATGAGCAGTTCTTC.

This clonotype appeared a few times. The V and J genes are TRBV5-1 and TRBJ2-1; D uncertain. The CDR3 is 13 residues long. Germline CDR1 reads SGHRS; CDR2 reads YFSETQ. V was pared by 4 bases and J by 1 base, with 6 bases between. CDR3 sequence reads: CASSNLSYNEQFF. In DNA, the CDR3 is TGCGCCAGCAGCAACCTATCCTACAATGAGCAGTTCTTC.

In this sample, this clonotype turned up a few times. The rearrangement uses TRBV12-3 or TRBV12-4 and TRBJ2-5; D remains unclear. This CDR3 has 10 residues. The V end lost 8 bases, the J end lost 5 bases, and 6 bases lay between the germline ends. The CDR3 is CASGWETQYF. As DNA, the CDR3 is TGTGCCAGCGGGTGGGAGACCCAGTACTTC.

On this clonotype itself: Germline and junction disagree at one end, which may indicate a read error. The rearrangement joins TRBV20-1 to TRBJ1-2; 10 bases map to TRBD1. CDR1 is DFQATT, CDR2 SNEGSKA, per germline (reference sequence). This CDR3 region has 13 residues. CDR3 coding DNA: TGCAGTGCTACCCTGACAGGGGGCCGGACTTACGCCTTC. Encoded protein: CSATLTGGRTYAF.

This clonotype was recorded a few times. V gene TRBV9 combines with J gene TRBJ1-6, with 10 bases aligning to TRBD1. V lost 5 bases, J lost 10 bases, and 9 bases stayed unmatched. Per germline, CDR1 SGDLS and CDR2 YYNGEE. This CDR3 has 15 residues. The CDR3 here is CASRFSGQGTSPLHF. The CDR3 DNA is TGTGCCAGCAGATTCTCGGGACAGGGGACGTCACCCCTCCACTTT. Together with reference TRBV9 and TRBJ1-6, the CDR3 gives the full variable domain: DSGVTQTPKHLITATGQRVTLRCSPRSGDLSVYWYQQSLDQGLQFLIQYYNGEERAKGNILERFSAQQFPDLHSELNLSSLELGDSALYFCASRFSGQGTSPLHFGNGTRLTVT.

This clonotype was observed a handful of times. The CDR3 loop is CASSLSYSGYEQYF. CDR3 bases: TGTGCCAGCAGTTTGTCTTATAGTGGCTACGAGCAGTACTTC. The rearrangement links TRBV12-3 or TRBV12-4 to TRBJ2-7, with unresolved D. With 3 bases removed from V and 3 bases from J, the gap between germline ends came to 12 bases. CDR3 length: 14 amino acids.

This chain links TRBV11-2 with TRBJ2-2, with 8 nucleotides matching TRBD1. The V gene's germline CDR1 is SGHAT and CDR2 FQNNGV. V trimming: 5 bases; J trimming: 4 bases; junction bases outside the gene matches: 6. The CDR3 contains 15 residues. CDR3 amino acids: CASSTGQVLTGELFF. The CDR3, as DNA: TGTGCCAGCAGCACGGGACAGGTCCTCACCGGGGAGCTGTTTTTT.

V usage is TRBV7-9 and J usage is TRBJ1-2; D call uncertain. Trimming stripped 2 bases from V and 5 bases from J, with 9 bases between. This CDR3 has 13 amino acids. Germline CDR1 is SEHNR and CDR2 is FQNEAQ (reference sequence). CDR3 region: CASSLQSGYGYTF. In DNA form, the CDR3 reads TGTGCCAGCAGCTTACAAAGTGGGTATGGCTACACCTTC. Combining the CDR3 with reference TRBV7-9 and TRBJ1-2 gives the whole variable domain DTGVSQNPRHKITKRGQNVTFRCDPISEHNRLYWYRQTLGQGPEFLTYFQNEAQLEKSRLLSDRFSAERPKGSFSTLEIQRTEQGDSAMYLCASSLQSGYGYTFGSGTRLTVV.

This clonotype was picked up a small number of times. The rearrangement joins TRBV20-1 to TRBJ2-2; D gene unclear. V was trimmed by 5 bases and J by 1 base, leaving 8 bases between them. Germline CDR1 and CDR2: DFQATT and SNEGSKA (reference sequence). The CDR3 runs 13 residues. CDR3: CSASGLNTGELFF. In nucleotides, the CDR3 is TGCAGTGCTTCCGGGCTGAACACCGGGGAGCTGTTTTTT.

This chain connects TRBV20-1 to TRBJ1-4, with 12 bases lining up with TRBD1. The CDR3 length is 17 residues. Germline V gives CDR1 DFQATT, CDR2 SNEGSKA (reference sequence). The V and J ends lost 0 bases and 7 bases, in that order; junction bases with no gene match: 9. CDR3 in amino acids: CSARDYTGQGASEKLFF. CDR3 in DNA: TGCAGTGCTAGAGACTATACGGGACAGGGGGCGAGTGAAAAACTGTTTTTT.